The sample holds one count of the clone carrying this T cell receptor beta chain. The antigen is unknown. Method: immunoSEQ multiplex PCR; TCRdb's copy keeps in-frame clones and lacks some. The sample has 50,000 to 65,000 clones; around 89% are singletons. This sample was included in a study of OX40 agonist ivuxolimab in advanced cancers. In the study overall: Ivuxolimab, an agonistic anti-OX40 (CD134) antibody, was given to patients. Findings of the study overall: In CD8+ T cells, expanded clones were on average more numerous than in CD4+.

Germline CDR1 reads LNHDA; CDR2 reads SQIVND (reference sequence). The CDR3 covers 9 residues. Trimming left V 11 bases short and J 4 bases short, with 5 bases between. The chain has TRBV19 and TRBJ2-5, with D possibly matching TRBD1 (5 bases). The input for sequencing was CD4+ or CD8+ T cells sorted from blood, taken in a trial of the OX40 agonist ivuxolimab. This receptor was obtained from an adult with an advanced solid tumor such as melanoma, head and neck, liver or kidney cancer. This CDR3 is CADRETQYF. The CDR3 DNA follows: TGTGCCGACAGAGAGACCCAGTACTTC.